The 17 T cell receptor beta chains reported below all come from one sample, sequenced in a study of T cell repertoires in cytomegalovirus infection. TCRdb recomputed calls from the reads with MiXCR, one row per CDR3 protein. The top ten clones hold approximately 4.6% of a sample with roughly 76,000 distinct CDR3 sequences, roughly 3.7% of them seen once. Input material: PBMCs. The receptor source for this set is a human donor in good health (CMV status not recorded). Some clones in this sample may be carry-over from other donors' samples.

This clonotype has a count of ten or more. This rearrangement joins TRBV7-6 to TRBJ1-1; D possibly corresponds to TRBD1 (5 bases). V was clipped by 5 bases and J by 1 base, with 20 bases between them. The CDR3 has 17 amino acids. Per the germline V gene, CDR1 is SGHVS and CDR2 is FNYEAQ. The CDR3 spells CASSLTGEVLTNTEAFF. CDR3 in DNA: TGTGCCAGCAGCCTCACGGGGGAGGTCCTAACGAACACTGAAGCTTTCTTT.

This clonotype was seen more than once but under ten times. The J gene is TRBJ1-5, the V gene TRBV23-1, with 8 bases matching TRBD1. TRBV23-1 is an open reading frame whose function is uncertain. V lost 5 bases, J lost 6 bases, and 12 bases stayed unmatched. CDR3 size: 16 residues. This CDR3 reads CASSKQTGEDCQPQHF. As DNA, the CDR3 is TGCGCCAGCAGTAAACAGACAGGGGAGGATTGTCAGCCCCAGCATTTT.

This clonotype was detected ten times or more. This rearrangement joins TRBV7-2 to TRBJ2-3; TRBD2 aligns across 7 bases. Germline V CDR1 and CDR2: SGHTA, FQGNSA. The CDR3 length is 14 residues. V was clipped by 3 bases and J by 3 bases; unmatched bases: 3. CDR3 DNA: TGTGCCAGCAGCTTGGCGCGGGAGACAGATACGCAGTATTTT. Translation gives CASSLARETDTQYF. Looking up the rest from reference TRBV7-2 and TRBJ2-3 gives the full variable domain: GAGVSQSPSNKVTEKGKDVELRCDPISGHTALYWYRQSLGQGLEFLIYFQGNSAPDKSGLPSDRFSAERTGGSVSTLTIQRTQQEDSAVYLCASSLARETDTQYFGPGTRLTVL.

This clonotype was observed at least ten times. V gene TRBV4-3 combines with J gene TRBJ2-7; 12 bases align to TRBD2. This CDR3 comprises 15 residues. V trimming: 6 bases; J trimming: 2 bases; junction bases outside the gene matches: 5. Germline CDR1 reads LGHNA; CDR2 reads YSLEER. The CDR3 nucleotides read TGCGCCAGCAGGATGGGACTAGCGGGCACCTACGAGCAGTACTTC. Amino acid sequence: CASRMGLAGTYEQYF.

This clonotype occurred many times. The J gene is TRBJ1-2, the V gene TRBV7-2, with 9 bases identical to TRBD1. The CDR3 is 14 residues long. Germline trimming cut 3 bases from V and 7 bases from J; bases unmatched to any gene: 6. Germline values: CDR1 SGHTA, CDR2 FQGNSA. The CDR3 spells CASSFGTGIGGYTF. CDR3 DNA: TGTGCCAGCAGCTTCGGGACAGGGATAGGTGGCTACACCTTC.

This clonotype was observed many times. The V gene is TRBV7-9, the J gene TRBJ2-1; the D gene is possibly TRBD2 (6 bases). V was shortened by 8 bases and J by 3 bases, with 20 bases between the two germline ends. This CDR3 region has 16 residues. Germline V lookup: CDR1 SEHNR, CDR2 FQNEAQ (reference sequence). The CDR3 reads CASSSKWGEFYNEQFF. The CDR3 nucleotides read TGTGCCAGCTCCTCGAAGTGGGGGGAGTTCTACAATGAGCAGTTCTTC. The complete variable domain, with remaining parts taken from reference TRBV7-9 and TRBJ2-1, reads DTGVSQNPRHKITKRGQNVTFRCDPISEHNRLYWYRQTLGQGPEFLTYFQNEAQLEKSRLLSDRFSAERPKGSFSTLEIQRTEQGDSAMYLCASSSKWGEFYNEQFFGPGTRLTVL.

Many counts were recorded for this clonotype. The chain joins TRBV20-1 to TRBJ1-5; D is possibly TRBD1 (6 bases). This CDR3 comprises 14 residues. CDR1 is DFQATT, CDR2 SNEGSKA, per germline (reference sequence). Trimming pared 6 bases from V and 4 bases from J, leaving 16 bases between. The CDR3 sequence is CSALVGAGNQPQHF. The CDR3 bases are TGCAGTGCACTCGTGGGGGCAGGTAATCAGCCCCAGCATTTT.

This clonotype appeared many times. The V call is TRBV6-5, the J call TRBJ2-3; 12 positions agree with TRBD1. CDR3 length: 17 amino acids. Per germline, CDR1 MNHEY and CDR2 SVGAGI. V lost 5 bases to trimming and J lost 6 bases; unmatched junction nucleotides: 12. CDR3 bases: TGTGCCAGCAGTGCCGGGACAGGGGGCTTTTATTTGGATACGCAGTATTTT. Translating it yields CASSAGTGGFYLDTQYF.

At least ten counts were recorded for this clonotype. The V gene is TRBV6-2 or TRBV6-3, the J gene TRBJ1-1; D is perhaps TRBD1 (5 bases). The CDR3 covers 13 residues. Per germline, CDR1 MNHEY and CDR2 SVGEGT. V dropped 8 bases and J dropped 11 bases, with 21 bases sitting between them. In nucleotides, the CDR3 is TGTGCCAGCGCCGACAGTCCTGGGCGGAGGGCTTTCTTT. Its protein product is CASADSPGRRAFF.

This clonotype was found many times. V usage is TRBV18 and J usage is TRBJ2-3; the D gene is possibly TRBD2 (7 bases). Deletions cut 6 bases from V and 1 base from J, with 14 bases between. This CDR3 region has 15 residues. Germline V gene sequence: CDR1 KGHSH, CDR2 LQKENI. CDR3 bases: TGTGCCAGCTCGACACGGGGGGCCGGCACAGATACGCAGTATTTT. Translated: CASSTRGAGTDTQYF.

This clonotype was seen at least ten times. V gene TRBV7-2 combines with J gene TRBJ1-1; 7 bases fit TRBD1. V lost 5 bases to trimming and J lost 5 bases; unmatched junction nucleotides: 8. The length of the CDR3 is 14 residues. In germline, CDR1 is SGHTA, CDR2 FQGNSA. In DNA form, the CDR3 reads TGTGCCAGCAGCCCCGGGACAGATCGAACTGAAGCTTTCTTT. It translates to CASSPGTDRTEAFF.

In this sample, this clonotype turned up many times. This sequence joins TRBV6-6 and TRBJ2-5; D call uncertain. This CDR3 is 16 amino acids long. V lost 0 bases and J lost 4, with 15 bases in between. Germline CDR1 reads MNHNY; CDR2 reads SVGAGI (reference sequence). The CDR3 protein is CASSYSITQIGETQYF. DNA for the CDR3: TGTGCCAGCAGTTACTCCATCACACAAATAGGAGAGACCCAGTACTTC.

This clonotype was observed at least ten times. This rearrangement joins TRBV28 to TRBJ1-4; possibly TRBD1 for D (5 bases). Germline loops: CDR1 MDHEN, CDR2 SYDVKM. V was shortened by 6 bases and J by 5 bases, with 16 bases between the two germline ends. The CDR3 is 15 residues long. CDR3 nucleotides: TGTGCCAGCAGGACCGGGACCCTACTCAATGAAAAACTGTTTTTT. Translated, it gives CASRTGTLLNEKLFF.

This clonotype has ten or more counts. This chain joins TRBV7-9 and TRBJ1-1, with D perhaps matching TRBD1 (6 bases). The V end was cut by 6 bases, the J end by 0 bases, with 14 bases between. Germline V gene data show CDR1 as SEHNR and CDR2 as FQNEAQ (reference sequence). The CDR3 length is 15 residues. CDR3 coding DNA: TGTGCCAGCAGGGCCAAGGACAGACTGAACACTGAAGCTTTCTTT. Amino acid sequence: CASRAKDRLNTEAFF. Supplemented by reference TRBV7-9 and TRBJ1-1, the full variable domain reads DTGVSQNPRHKITKRGQNVTFRCDPISEHNRLYWYRQTLGQGPEFLTYFQNEAQLEKSRLLSDRFSAERPKGSFSTLEIQRTEQGDSAMYLCASRAKDRLNTEAFFGQGTRLTVV.

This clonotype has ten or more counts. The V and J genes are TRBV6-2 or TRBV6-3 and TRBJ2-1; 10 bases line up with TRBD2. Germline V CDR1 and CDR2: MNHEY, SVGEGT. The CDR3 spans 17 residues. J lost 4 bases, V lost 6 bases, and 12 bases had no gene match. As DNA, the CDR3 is TGTGCCAGCAGAGCCTACACTAGCGGGGTCTTATACAATGAGCAGTTCTTC. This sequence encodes CASRAYTSGVLYNEQFF.

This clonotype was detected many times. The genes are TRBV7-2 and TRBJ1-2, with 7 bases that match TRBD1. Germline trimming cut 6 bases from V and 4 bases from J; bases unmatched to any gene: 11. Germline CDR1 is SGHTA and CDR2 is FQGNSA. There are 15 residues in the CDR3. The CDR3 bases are TGTGCCAGCAGGGGTAAGGGGGACAGCACCTATGGCTACACCTTC. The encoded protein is CASRGKGDSTYGYTF. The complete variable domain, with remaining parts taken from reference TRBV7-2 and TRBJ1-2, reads GAGVSQSPSNKVTEKGKDVELRCDPISGHTALYWYRQSLGQGLEFLIYFQGNSAPDKSGLPSDRFSAERTGGSVSTLTIQRTQQEDSAVYLCASRGKGDSTYGYTFGSGTRLTVV.

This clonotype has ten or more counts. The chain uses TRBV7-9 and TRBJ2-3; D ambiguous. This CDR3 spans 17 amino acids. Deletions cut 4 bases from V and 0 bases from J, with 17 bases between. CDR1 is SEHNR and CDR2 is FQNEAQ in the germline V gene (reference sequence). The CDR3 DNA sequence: TGTGCCAGCAGCTCACCGCCAGACGGAGTGAGCACAGATACGCAGTATTTT. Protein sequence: CASSSPPDGVSTDTQYF.